The source of this T cell receptor beta chain is a study of CD8 T cells in Susac syndrome. Random hexamers were used to reverse transcribe roughly 0.45 to 1 ug of RNA. TCRdb re-derived calls from the immunoSEQ multiplex PCR reads in MiXCR, one entry per CDR3 protein. The sample has some 180,000 distinct CDR3 sequences, just under 95% seen once. Germline V gene sequence: CDR1 GTSNPN, CDR2 SVGIG (reference sequence). V was clipped by 0 bases and J by 12 bases, with 14 bases between them. The CDR3 has 12 amino acids. This sequence originates from a human donor with Susac syndrome. This rearrangement joins TRBV30 to TRBJ1-1; no firm D call. Sequencing was done on a sample of CD4+ T cells from PBMCs. DNA for the CDR3: TGTGCCTGGAGTGTACCCGGGAAGTGGTCTTTCTTT. It codes for CAWSVPGKWSFF.